This T cell receptor (beta chain) is drawn from a study of metastatic and nonmetastatic thyroid tumors. Study overall: The authors compared repertoires across blood and tumor or nodule tissue from malignant and benign thyroid patients. General study points: Benign nodules were reported to have significantly lower TCR beta diversity than malignant thyroid tumors, in blood and tumor.

Thyroid surgery was performed in patients who had received no treatment beforehand. The germline V gene has CDR1 SEHNR and CDR2 FQNEAQ (reference sequence). The V and J ends lost 5 bases and 0 bases respectively, with 3 bases between them. This CDR3 is 12 amino acids long. This clone was detected ten times or more. The target antigen is unknown. As originally analysed: The study built a papillary thyroid cancer distant-metastasis classifier from CDR3 differences across clinicopathological groups. TCRdb re-analyzed the PCR reads using MiXCR. The V and J calls here are based on TCRdb, not the publication. Here the sample spans more than 25,000 clones, around 7% being singletons.

Input material: blood. The chain uses TRBV7-9 and TRBJ2-3, with no clear D. This TCR was recovered from a female donor with papillary thyroid cancer or a benign thyroid nodule (not recorded which). Some clones in this sample may be carry-over from other donors' samples. CDR3 residues: CASSRSTDTQYF. As DNA, the CDR3 is TGTGCCAGCAGCAGGAGCACAGATACGCAGTATTTT. The whole variable domain, filled in from reference TRBV7-9 and TRBJ2-3, reads DTGVSQNPRHKITKRGQNVTFRCDPISEHNRLYWYRQTLGQGPEFLTYFQNEAQLEKSRLLSDRFSAERPKGSFSTLEIQRTEQGDSAMYLCASSRSTDTQYFGPGTRLTVL.